A selection of T cell receptor beta chains follows, all from one sample in a study of blood T cell repertoires in COVID-19. Clones were sequenced by immunoSEQ multiplex PCR, and TCRdb holds only the in-frame ones, with some missing. This sample carries about 73,000 clones, approximately 88% of them seen once, and the ten largest clones take 2.5%. Sequencing used peripheral blood. These receptors all come from a man at least 80 years old with active or convalescent COVID-19. Each CDR3 is given with its conserved first and last residue. The D gene is left open where the match is weak. Not every row has a clone size; where given, it reads once, few, many or a size class.

d_gene	v_gene	j_gene	abundance	CDR3aa	CDR3nt
-	TRBV29-1	TRBJ2-3	-	CSARRQTTDTQYF	TGCAGCGCCAGACGACAGACCACAGATACGCAGTATTTT
TRBD1	TRBV4-1	TRBJ1-2	-	CASRRQVTGPGNYGYTF	TGCGCCAGCAGACGCCAAGTGACAGGGCCGGGGAACTATGGCTACACCTTC
TRBD1	TRBV30	TRBJ1-3	-	CAWSVRRTGRAPGNTIYF	TGTGCCTGGAGTGTACGAAGGACAGGGCGCGCACCTGGAAACACCATATATTTT
TRBD2	TRBV27	TRBJ2-2	few	CASRPAGGRTGELFF	TGTGCCAGTCGTCCAGCGGGAGGGCGCACCGGGGAGCTGTTTTTT
-	TRBV6-6	TRBJ1-4	-	CASSYGGFNEKLFF	TGTGCCAGCAGTTACGGGGGGTTTAATGAAAAACTGTTTTTT
-	TRBV7-9	TRBJ1-6	-	CASSSTVSSYNSPLHF	TGTGCCAGCAGCTCTACCGTGAGCTCCTATAATTCACCCCTCCACTTT
TRBD1	TRBV7-6	TRBJ2-2	once	CASSLVDRGLTGELFF	TGTGCCAGCAGCTTAGTGGACAGGGGACTCACCGGGGAGCTGTTTTTT
-	TRBV6-5	TRBJ2-2	once	CASSYAGGSNTGELFF	TGTGCCAGCAGTTACGCAGGGGGGTCGAACACCGGGGAGCTGTTTTTT
TRBD2	TRBV6-6	TRBJ2-7	-	CASSYSTSGSSYEQYF	TGTGCCAGCAGTTACTCGACTAGCGGGAGCTCCTACGAGCAGTACTTC
-	TRBV19	TRBJ2-2	-	CASTAQRRTGELFF	TGTGCCAGTACGGCGCAACGGCGGACCGGGGAGCTGTTTTTT
-	TRBV9	TRBJ2-3	-	CASSVTSRADTQYF	TGTGCCAGCAGCGTCACTAGCCGGGCAGATACGCAGTATTTT
TRBD1	TRBV28	TRBJ1-2	once	CASSSTGRGQDYGYTF	TGTGCCAGCAGTTCGACGGGCAGGGGACAGGACTATGGCTACACCTTC
-	TRBV5-4	TRBJ2-7	-	CASSLGQFYEQYF	TGTGCCAGCAGCTTGGGACAGTTCTACGAGCAGTACTTC
TRBD1	TRBV4-2	TRBJ2-7	few	CASSQGQGGSTYSYEQYF	TGTGCCAGCAGCCAAGGACAGGGGGGGTCAACATACTCCTACGAGCAGTACTTC
TRBD2	TRBV19	TRBJ2-5	once	CASTAGGSIEETQYF	TGTGCCAGTACGGCTGGCGGGAGTATCGAAGAGACCCAGTACTTC
-	TRBV15	TRBJ1-3	few	CATSRDWAGGTSGNTIYF	TGTGCCACCAGCAGAGATTGGGCGGGGGGGACCTCTGGAAACACCATATATTTT
-	TRBV19	TRBJ1-2	-	CASSMDRGANYGYTF	TGTGCCAGTAGCATGGACAGAGGAGCTAACTATGGCTACACCTTC
-	TRBV6-4	TRBJ1-1	-	CASSLWEATEAFF	TGTGCCAGCAGTTTGTGGGAGGCCACTGAAGCTTTCTTT
TRBD1	TRBV5-5	TRBJ2-1	once	CASSLRGDRGRYNEQFF	TGTGCCAGCAGCTTGCGGGGGGACAGGGGTCGGTACAATGAGCAGTTCTTC
-	TRBV2	TRBJ2-5	-	CASSRYGLPQETQYF	TGTGCCAGCAGTAGGTATGGACTGCCACAAGAGACCCAGTACTTC
-	TRBV7-6	TRBJ1-4	-	CASSPWGGRDEKLFF	TGTGCCAGCAGCCCGTGGGGGGGGCGGGATGAAAAACTGTTTTTT
TRBD2	TRBV11-3	TRBJ2-1	-	CASSLASGRVDEQFF	TGTGCCAGCAGCCTAGCTAGCGGGCGGGTGGATGAGCAGTTCTTC
-	TRBV2	TRBJ2-1	-	CASSPTPFNEQFF	TGTGCCAGCAGTCCGACACCCTTCAATGAGCAGTTCTTC
TRBD2	TRBV5-6	TRBJ2-5	once	CASSLYSGKPGETQYF	TGTGCCAGCAGCTTGTACAGCGGGAAGCCGGGGGAGACCCAGTACTTC
-	TRBV7-2	TRBJ2-7	few	CASSPRISRRNYEQYF	TGTGCCAGCAGCCCACGGATTAGTCGGAGAAACTACGAGCAGTACTTC
-	TRBV15	TRBJ1-5	-	CATSIERRAGNQPQHF	TGTGCCACCAGCATAGAGAGGAGGGCGGGGAATCAGCCCCAGCATTTT
TRBD1	TRBV10-2	TRBJ2-7	-	CASMGLGQGAYEQYF	TGCGCCAGCATGGGGTTGGGACAGGGGGCCTACGAGCAGTACTTC
TRBD1	TRBV27	TRBJ2-7	-	CASSPRQGTYEQYF	TGTGCCAGCAGCCCGAGACAGGGTACCTACGAGCAGTACTTC
TRBD1	TRBV2	TRBJ1-1	-	CASSESRQGRAEAFF	TGTGCCAGCAGTGAATCAAGACAGGGGAGGGCTGAAGCTTTCTTT
-	TRBV5-1	TRBJ1-2	-	CASSQDSGVRGGYTF	TGCGCCAGCAGCCAAGACTCAGGGGTCCGGGGTGGCTACACCTTC
-	TRBV15	TRBJ2-5	few	CATSVRRQETQYF	TGTGCCACCAGCGTCCGGCGGCAAGAGACCCAGTACTTC
-	TRBV12-3/TRBV12-4	TRBJ1-5	-	CASSFGGNQPQHF	TGTGCCAGCAGTTTCGGTGGCAATCAGCCCCAGCATTTT
TRBD1	TRBV27	TRBJ2-7	-	CASRPTGIGEQYF	TGTGCCAGCAGACCGACAGGGATTGGCGAGCAGTACTTC
TRBD2	TRBV28	TRBJ2-1	-	CASSRGTSGKTYNEQFF	TGTGCCAGCAGTCGAGGGACTAGCGGTAAGACCTACAATGAGCAGTTCTTC
TRBD1	TRBV6-1	TRBJ1-2	-	CASSDVLRTGDYGYTF	TGTGCCAGCAGTGACGTTCTCAGGACAGGGGACTATGGCTACACCTTC
-	TRBV5-6	TRBJ2-3	-	CASSLWAGFDTQYF	TGTGCCAGCAGCTTGTGGGCAGGGTTTGATACGCAGTATTTT
-	TRBV6-6	TRBJ2-1	-	CASSYSGSSYNEQFF	TGTGCCAGCAGTTACTCGGGGAGCTCCTACAATGAGCAGTTCTTC
-	TRBV5-1	TRBJ1-6	-	CASSPEDVNSPLHF	TGCGCCAGCAGCCCGGAGGATGTTAATTCACCCCTCCACTTT
TRBD1	TRBV5-1	TRBJ1-3	-	CASSAGQGGNTIYF	TGCGCCAGCAGCGCGGGACAGGGAGGAAACACCATATATTTT